The 15 T cell receptor beta chains given below trace back to one sample, sequenced in a study of blood T cell repertoires in COVID-19. Profiled with immunoSEQ multiplex PCR; TCRdb holds only in-frame clones, not every one. The sample includes approximately 400,000 clones, around four fifths seen only once; the top ten take over 4.5%. Specimen: PBMCs or T cells enriched from blood (not recorded which). The receptors were sampled from a woman in her 50s who had recovered from COVID-19.

This chain uses TRBV14 with TRBJ2-7; 7 nucleotides match TRBD2. Per germline, CDR1 SGHDN and CDR2 FVKESK. V lost 0 bases and J lost 6; bases outside the gene matches: 8. CDR3 length: 15 amino acids. The CDR3 spells CASSQDPAGFAEQYF. CDR3 DNA: TGTGCCAGCAGCCAAGATCCAGCGGGATTTGCCGAGCAGTACTTC.

The V and J genes are TRBV2 and TRBJ1-2, with 8 bases fitting TRBD1. The CDR3 is 11 residues long. Germline V gene lookup returns CDR1 SNHLY and CDR2 FYNNEI. J gave up 12 bases and V 3 bases, and 3 bases lay outside the gene matches. The CDR3 nucleotides are TGTGCCAGCAGTGAGGACAGGGCCCACACCTTC. Translation gives CASSEDRAHTF.

The sample holds a few counts of this clone. The J gene is TRBJ1-2, the V gene TRBV3-1 (or the pseudogene TRBV3-2), with D possibly matching TRBD1 (5 bases). This CDR3 comprises 14 residues. Trimming cost V 3 bases and J 1 base, with 9 bases left between them. Germline V gene data show CDR1 as LGHDT and CDR2 as YNNKEL (reference sequence). The CDR3 DNA is TGTGCCAGCAGCCAGGGACTGGTTAACTATGGCTACACCTTC. It specifies CASSQGLVNYGYTF.

This clone was seen only once. The chain links TRBV9 to TRBJ1-1, with TRBD1 matching over 8 bases. V lost 0 bases and J lost 8; bases outside the gene matches: 6. The CDR3 has 14 residues. Germline V lookup: CDR1 SGDLS, CDR2 YYNGEE. CDR3 sequence (DNA): TGTGCCAGCAGCGTAGAAACAGGGGGGGACGAAGCTTTCTTT. Amino acids: CASSVETGGDEAFF.

This clone was observed a few times. The chain is built from TRBV29-1 and TRBJ2-7, with TRBD2 as a possible D gene (7 bases). CDR1 is SQVTM and CDR2 is ANQGSEA in the germline V gene. V lost 4 bases and J lost 6, with 13 bases in between. CDR3 length equals 12 residues. CDR3 DNA sequence: TGCAGCGTTGTGCGCGGGGGCGCCGAGCAGTACTTC. It yields the protein CSVVRGGAEQYF.

The gene calls are TRBV6-2 or TRBV6-3 and TRBJ1-1; perhaps TRBD1 as D (6 bases). Germline-derived CDR1 and CDR2 are MNHEY and SVGEGT. CDR3 length: 16 residues. Trimming left V 6 bases short and J 5 bases short, with 22 bases between. This CDR3 is CASSLITGIRLTEAFF. DNA for the CDR3: TGTGCCAGCAGCTTAATTACAGGGATAAGGTTGACTGAAGCTTTCTTT.

This chain links TRBV25-1 with TRBJ2-5; 10 positions agree with TRBD2. Trimming cost V 2 bases and J 3 bases; bases outside gene matches: 3. This CDR3 comprises 15 residues. Germline CDR1 and CDR2: MGHDK and SYGVNS. The CDR3 sequence is CASSEPSGREETQYF. As DNA, the CDR3 is TGTGCCAGCAGTGAACCTAGCGGGAGAGAAGAGACCCAGTACTTC.

CDR3 region: CSVDGEQFF. The CDR3 DNA sequence: TGCAGCGTTGACGGTGAGCAGTTCTTC. The rearrangement joins TRBV29-1 to TRBJ2-1; D is ambiguous. The V gene lost 3 bases and the J gene lost 9 bases, with 3 bases spanning the gap. CDR3 length: 9 residues. Germline CDR1 reads SQVTM; CDR2 reads ANQGSEA.

The chain has TRBV30 and TRBJ1-1; 8 bases match TRBD1. This CDR3 is built from 15 residues. Germline-derived CDR1 and CDR2 are GTSNPN and SVGIG (reference sequence). V trimming: 1 base; J trimming: 1 base; junction bases outside the gene matches: 5. This CDR3 is CAWSADRGGNTEAFF. DNA of the CDR3: TGTGCCTGGAGTGCTGACAGGGGCGGGAACACTGAAGCTTTCTTT.

The chain combines TRBV6-5 with TRBJ1-1, with 8 bases fitting TRBD1. From germline, CDR1 is MNHEY and CDR2 SVGAGI. V lost 7 bases and J lost 5; bases outside the gene matches: 9. This CDR3 is 14 amino acids long. The CDR3 spells CASKHRGERTEAFF. CDR3 in DNA: TGTGCCAGCAAACACAGGGGGGAGAGGACTGAAGCTTTCTTT.

The CDR3 sequence: CASSFAGDQPQHF. Here the CDR3 DNA reads TGTGCCAGCAGCTTTGCGGGGGATCAGCCCCAGCATTTT. The rearrangement uses TRBV12-3 or TRBV12-4 and TRBJ1-5, with a possible D match to TRBD1 (5 bases). The CDR3 is made up of 13 amino acids. Trimming took 6 bases from V and 5 from J, leaving 11 bases between them.

V and J are TRBV3-1 (or the pseudogene TRBV3-2) and TRBJ1-6; no firm D call. Trimming removed 4 bases from V and 6 bases from J, with 16 bases in between. CDR3 size: 16 residues. Per germline, CDR1 LGHDT and CDR2 YNNKEL (reference sequence). CDR3 residues: CASSRSSGVGNSPLHF. DNA of the CDR3: TGTGCCAGCAGCCGCAGCTCCGGGGTCGGTAATTCACCCCTCCACTTT.

The V call is TRBV5-1, the J call TRBJ1-2, with D perhaps TRBD1 (5 bases). Germline V gene data show CDR1 as SGHRS and CDR2 as YFSETQ. V was shortened by 0 bases and J by 0 bases, with 12 bases between the two germline ends. The CDR3 is 16 amino acids. The CDR3 spells CASSLGGTVANYGYTF. CDR3 coding DNA: TGCGCCAGCAGCTTGGGGGGGACTGTAGCTAACTATGGCTACACCTTC.

The sample holds a few counts of this clone. The rearrangement joins TRBV5-8 to TRBJ1-5; weak D call: TRBD1 (6 bases). V was trimmed by 4 bases and J by 3 bases, leaving 20 bases between them. Per germline, CDR1 SGHTS and CDR2 YDEGEE. The length of the CDR3 is 17 residues. The CDR3 sequence: CASSLGQRRDPNQPQHF. In DNA, the CDR3 is TGTGCCAGCAGCCTCGGACAGAGAAGAGATCCCAATCAGCCCCAGCATTTT. Combining the CDR3 with reference TRBV5-8 and TRBJ1-5 gives the whole variable domain EAGVTQSPTHLIKTRGQQATLRCSPISGHTSVYWYQQALGLGLQFLLWYDEGEERNRGNFPPRFSGRQFPNYSSELNVNALELEDSALYLCASSLGQRRDPNQPQHFGDGTRLSIL.

The chain recombines TRBV11-3 with TRBJ1-1; TRBD1 matches 9 bases. This CDR3 comprises 14 residues. CDR1 SGHNT and CDR2 YENEEA come from the germline V gene. V was pared by 6 bases and J by 5 bases, with 7 bases of the junction left unmatched. CDR3 nucleotides: TGTGCCAGCAGTCGACAGGGGGTTGGTACTGAAGCTTTCTTT. It specifies CASSRQGVGTEAFF.